Following are 18 T cell receptor beta chains from one sample sequenced in a study of blood T cell repertoires in COVID-19. The method was immunoSEQ multiplex PCR; TCRdb's version includes in-frame clones alone and lacks a portion of them. Seen here are about 60,000 clones, almost 85% observed once, and the top ten hold about 16%. What was sequenced was peripheral blood. These TCRs come from a man in his 60s with COVID-19, enrolled during active disease.

The rearrangement uses TRBV10-1 and TRBJ1-5; TRBD1 might be the D (5 bases). V gave up 4 bases and J gave up 14 bases, with 21 bases separating them. The CDR3 spans 14 residues. The germline CDR1 and CDR2 sequences are WNHNN and SYGVQD (reference sequence). CDR3 loop: CASSANRKCSHEHF. In DNA form, the CDR3 reads TGCGCCAGCAGTGCAAACAGGAAATGCAGTCACGAGCATTTT.

The sample holds a few counts of this clone. In DNA form, the CDR3 reads TGTGCCACCAGTGATTTTACAGGGTCAAATGAGCAGTTCTTC. Protein: CATSDFTGSNEQFF. V gene TRBV24-1 combines with J gene TRBJ2-1; possibly TRBD1 for D (6 bases). Germline V gene data show CDR1 as KGHDR and CDR2 as SFDVKD. V was trimmed by 1 base and J by 7 bases, leaving 10 bases between them. CDR3 length: 14 residues.

The chain couples TRBV2 to TRBJ2-1; 7 bases map to TRBD1. This CDR3 contains 13 residues. The V gene end was trimmed by 2 bases and the J gene end by 12 bases; junction bases not matched to a gene: 7. The germline V gene encodes CDR1 SNHLY and CDR2 FYNNEI. The CDR3 is CASSEQTGEGQFF. CDR3 DNA sequence: TGTGCCAGCAGTGAACAAACAGGGGAAGGGCAGTTCTTC.

The rearrangement links TRBV11-3 to TRBJ1-1; D unresolved. CDR1 and CDR2 from the germline V gene are SGHNT and YENEEA. The CDR3 is 13 amino acids. Deletions cut 3 bases from V and 1 base from J, with 6 bases between. In DNA form, the CDR3 reads TGTGCCAGCAGCTTTTCAGGGAACACTGAAGCTTTCTTT. Translating it yields CASSFSGNTEAFF.

V and J are TRBV5-1 and TRBJ2-7, with 8 bases lining up with TRBD1. CDR1 is SGHRS and CDR2 is YFSETQ in the germline V gene. This CDR3 is 12 amino acids long. The V segment lost 4 bases and the J segment 4 bases; nucleotides outside the gene matches: 1. The CDR3 is CASSQGAYEQYF. The CDR3 region has the DNA TGCGCCAGCAGCCAGGGGGCTTACGAGCAGTACTTC. Full variable domain (outside the CDR3, taken from reference TRBV5-1 and TRBJ2-7): KAGVTQTPRYLIKTRGQQVTLSCSPISGHRSVSWYQQTPGQGLQFLFEYFSETQRNKGNFPGRFSGRQFSNSRSEMNVSTLELGDSALYLCASSQGAYEQYFGPGTRLTVT.

J is TRBJ2-1 and V is TRBV10-2, with 10 bases aligning to TRBD1. CDR1 is WSHSY, CDR2 SAAADI, per germline. The CDR3 contains 17 residues. V lost 5 bases to trimming and J lost 0 bases; unmatched junction nucleotides: 7. The CDR3 sequence is CASSPKWTGGSYNEQFF. CDR3 bases: TGCGCCAGCAGTCCTAAATGGACAGGGGGCTCCTACAATGAGCAGTTCTTC.

The chain couples TRBV3-1 (or the pseudogene TRBV3-2) to TRBJ1-1; no clear D gene. V lost 6 bases and J lost 2, with 13 bases in between. The germline V gene encodes CDR1 LGHDT and CDR2 YNNKEL (reference sequence). CDR3 length equals 14 residues. The CDR3 region is CASSFDTSNTEAFF. The CDR3, as DNA: TGTGCCAGCAGTTTCGACACCTCAAACACTGAAGCTTTCTTT.

The J gene is TRBJ2-3, the V gene TRBV15, with 12 nucleotides matching TRBD2. The V segment lost 0 bases and the J segment 4 bases; nucleotides outside the gene matches: 8. The CDR3 runs 18 residues. In germline, CDR1 is LNHNV, CDR2 YYDKDF (reference sequence). CDR3 DNA sequence: TGTGCCACCAGCAGAGATTTTTCCCTAGCGGGGGGGCCAGATACGCAGTATTTT. It is translated as CATSRDFSLAGGPDTQYF.

V is TRBV2 and J is TRBJ1-5; 8 bases are shared with TRBD1. The CDR3 is made up of 15 amino acids. The germline V gene has CDR1 SNHLY and CDR2 FYNNEI. V shed 4 bases and J 3 bases; nucleotides not matched to a gene: 5. In nucleotides, the CDR3 is TGTGCCAGCAGTGCGGGACAGGAGTCCAATCAGCCCCAGCATTTT. Protein product: CASSAGQESNQPQHF.

This sequence joins TRBV27 and TRBJ2-2; 12 bases map to TRBD2. This CDR3 is 16 amino acids long. Germline loops: CDR1 MNHEY, CDR2 SMNVEV (reference sequence). Losses at the gene ends were 6 bases for V and 2 bases for J; bases not matched to a gene: 4. This CDR3 is CASREGLAGNTGELFF. CDR3 sequence (DNA): TGTGCCAGCAGGGAGGGACTAGCGGGCAACACCGGGGAGCTGTTTTTT.

J is TRBJ2-5 and V is TRBV19; D is possibly TRBD2 (7 bases). V was pared by 10 bases and J by 4 bases, with 19 bases between. Per the germline V gene, CDR1 is LNHDA and CDR2 is SQIVND (reference sequence). There are 14 residues in the CDR3. CDR3 protein: CATSPGGRGETQYF. The CDR3 coding sequence is TGTGCCACCTCCCCGGGGGGCCGGGGAGAGACCCAGTACTTC.

The rearrangement links TRBV19 to TRBJ1-3; a possible D gene is TRBD1 (6 bases). Trimming pared 5 bases from V and 1 base from J, leaving 12 bases between. The germline V gene encodes CDR1 LNHDA and CDR2 SQIVND (reference sequence). CDR3 length: 15 residues. CDR3 in DNA: TGTGCCAGTAGTGCGAACAGGGATTCTGGAAACACCATATATTTT. Encoded protein: CASSANRDSGNTIYF.

There are a few counts of this clone. For the CDR3, the DNA is TGTGCCAGCAGCTGGACTAGCACAGATACGCAGTATTTT. Its translation is CASSWTSTDTQYF. This chain links TRBV5-6 with TRBJ2-3, with D possibly TRBD2 on 5 matching bases. V was clipped by 3 bases and J by 0 bases, with 5 bases between them. Looked up from germline, CDR1 is SGHDT and CDR2 is YYEEEE. This CDR3 is built from 13 residues.

This clone appeared a few times. The gene calls are TRBV20-1 and TRBJ1-2; D uncertain. The CDR3 contains 13 residues. Germline V gene data show CDR1 as DFQATT and CDR2 as SNEGSKA (reference sequence). Trimming cost V 3 bases and J 4 bases, with 12 bases left between them. Written as DNA, the CDR3 is TGCAGTGCTAGTCTGGAGTTGGGCTATGGCTACACCTTC. Translation gives CSASLELGYGYTF.

The CDR3 here is CASSFTAYNEQFF. Here the CDR3 DNA reads TGTGCCAGCAGCTTTACAGCTTACAATGAGCAGTTCTTC. This sequence joins TRBV7-3 and TRBJ2-1, with unresolved D. CDR1 is SGHTA, CDR2 FQGTGA, per germline. The CDR3 extends over 13 amino acids. V was trimmed by 3 bases and J by 4 bases, leaving 7 bases between them.

In its sample, this clone was seen a few times. This chain joins TRBV5-1 and TRBJ2-7; the D gene is possibly TRBD1 (8 bases). The CDR3 totals 17 residues. CDR1 and CDR2 (germline): SGHRS, YFSETQ. V was shortened by 0 bases and J by 1 base, with 17 bases between the two germline ends. The CDR3 coding sequence is TGCGCCAGCAGCTTGGAAGTGAGCGGGACAGGTTCCTACGAGCAGTACTTC. This translates into CASSLEVSGTGSYEQYF.

The chain has TRBV5-4 and TRBJ1-3; TRBD1 is a possible D gene (6 bases). From germline, CDR1 is SGHNT and CDR2 YYREEE (reference sequence). V was pared by 4 bases and J by 3 bases, with 8 bases between. The CDR3 sequence is 13 residues long. CDR3 amino acids: CASSRQDGNTIYF. The CDR3 nucleotides are TGTGCCAGCAGCCGACAGGATGGAAACACCATATATTTT.

The chain combines TRBV5-4 with TRBJ2-1; no clear D gene. The germline V gene has CDR1 SGHNT and CDR2 YYREEE (reference sequence). V lost 10 bases and J 9 bases, leaving 20 bases between the germline ends. There are 13 residues in the CDR3. The CDR3 sequence: CAVPSTIPSEQFF. CDR3 bases: TGTGCCGTCCCCTCCACTATTCCCAGTGAGCAGTTCTTC.